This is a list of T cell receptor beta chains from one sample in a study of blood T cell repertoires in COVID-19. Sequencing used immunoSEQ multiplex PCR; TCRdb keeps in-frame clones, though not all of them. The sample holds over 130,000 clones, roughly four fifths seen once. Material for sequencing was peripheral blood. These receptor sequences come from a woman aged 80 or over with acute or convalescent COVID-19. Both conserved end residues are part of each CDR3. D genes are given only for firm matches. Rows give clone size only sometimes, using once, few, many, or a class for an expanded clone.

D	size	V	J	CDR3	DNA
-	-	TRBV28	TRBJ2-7	CASRQGGSYEQYF	TGTGCCAGCAGGCAGGGCGGCTCCTACGAGCAGTACTTC
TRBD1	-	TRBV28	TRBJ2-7	CASSNPGQGRYEQYF	TGTGCCAGCAGCAACCCGGGACAGGGACGATACGAGCAGTACTTC
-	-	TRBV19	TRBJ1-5	CATSRGARGNQPQHF	TGTGCCACCTCCCGGGGGGCCAGGGGCAATCAGCCCCAGCATTTT
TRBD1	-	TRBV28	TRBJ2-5	CASSFDRVVLTYQETQYF	TGTGCCAGCAGTTTCGACAGGGTGGTCCTGACATACCAAGAGACCCAGTACTTC
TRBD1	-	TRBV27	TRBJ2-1	CASSTWTGGWDEQFF	TGTGCCAGCAGTACCTGGACAGGGGGGTGGGATGAGCAGTTCTTC
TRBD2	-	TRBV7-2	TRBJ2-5	CASSLTSSGEETQYF	TGTGCCAGCAGCTTAACTTCTAGCGGGGAAGAGACCCAGTACTTC
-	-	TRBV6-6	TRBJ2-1	CASSYSGFNEQFF	TGTGCCAGCAGTTACTCCGGGTTCAATGAGCAGTTCTTC
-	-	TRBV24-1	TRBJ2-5	CATSDLPGDRGETQYF	TGTGCCACCAGTGATTTGCCTGGCGACCGGGGGGAGACCCAGTACTTC
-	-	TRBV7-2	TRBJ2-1	CASSLLGGLYNEQFF	TGTGCCAGCAGCTTACTGGGGGGGCTGTACAATGAGCAGTTCTTC
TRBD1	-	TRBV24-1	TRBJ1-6	CATSSGQGWNSPLHF	TGTGCCACTTCTTCGGGACAGGGATGGAATTCACCCCTCCACTTT
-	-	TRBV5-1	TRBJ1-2	CASSFGGAAYLNYGYTF	TGCGCCAGCAGCTTCGGGGGGGCGGCCTATCTTAACTATGGCTACACCTTC
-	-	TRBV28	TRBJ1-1	CASRQSGRDTEAFF	TGTGCCAGCAGGCAGTCTGGCCGGGACACTGAAGCTTTCTTT
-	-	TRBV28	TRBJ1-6	CASSLGDRYNSPLHF	TGTGCCAGCAGTTTAGGAGACAGATATAATTCACCCCTCCACTTT
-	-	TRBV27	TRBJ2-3	CASRTLLAVDTQYF	TGTGCCAGCAGGACGCTACTAGCCGTAGATACGCAGTATTTT
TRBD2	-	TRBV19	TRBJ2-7	CASSIPGLAGDEQYF	TGTGCCAGTAGTATCCCGGGGCTAGCGGGAGACGAGCAGTACTTC
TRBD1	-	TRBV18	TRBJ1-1	CASSPEGQALNTEAFF	TGTGCCAGCTCACCTGAGGGACAGGCCTTGAACACTGAAGCTTTCTTT
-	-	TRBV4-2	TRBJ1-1	CASSHALRQDTEAFF	TGTGCCAGCAGCCATGCCTTGAGACAGGACACTGAAGCTTTCTTT
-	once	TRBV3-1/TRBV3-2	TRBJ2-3	CASSPGVWQGTDTQYF	TGTGCCAGCAGCCCCGGGGTATGGCAGGGCACAGATACGCAGTATTTT
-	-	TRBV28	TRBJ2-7	CASSLGRGYEQYF	TGTGCCAGCAGTTTAGGTAGGGGCTACGAGCAGTACTTC
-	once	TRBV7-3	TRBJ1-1	CASSPGGLLNTEAFF	TGTGCCAGCAGCCCCGGAGGGCTCTTGAACACTGAAGCTTTCTTT
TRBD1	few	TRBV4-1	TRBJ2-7	CASSPGQGVHYEQYF	TGCGCCAGCAGCCCGGGACAGGGAGTCCACTACGAGCAGTACTTC
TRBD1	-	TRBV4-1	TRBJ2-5	CASSHLQGIGTQYF	TGCGCCAGCAGCCACTTACAGGGGATTGGGACCCAGTACTTC
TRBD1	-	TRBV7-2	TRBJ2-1	CASSLESGGSYNEQFF	TGTGCCAGCAGCTTAGAGTCAGGGGGCTCCTACAATGAGCAGTTCTTC
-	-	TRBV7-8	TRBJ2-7	CASSDPVLSRGEQYF	TGTGCCAGCAGCGACCCCGTCTTAAGTAGGGGCGAGCAGTACTTC
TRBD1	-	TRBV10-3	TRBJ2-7	CAIAWTGDEQYF	TGTGCCATCGCCTGGACAGGGGATGAGCAGTACTTC
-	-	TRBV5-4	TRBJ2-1	CASSPDRGAYNEQFF	TGTGCCAGCAGCCCGGACCGCGGGGCCTACAATGAGCAGTTCTTC
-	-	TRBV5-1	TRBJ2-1	CASSLRLTRDEQFF	TGCGCCAGCAGCTTACGACTAACCCGGGATGAGCAGTTCTTC
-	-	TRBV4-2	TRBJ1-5	CASSQDGRNQPQHF	TGTGCCAGCAGCCAAGATGGGCGCAATCAGCCCCAGCATTTT
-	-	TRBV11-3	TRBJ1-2	CASSLEMAGSPEAYGYTF	TGTGCCAGCAGCTTAGAAATGGCCGGATCCCCCGAGGCATATGGCTACACCTTC
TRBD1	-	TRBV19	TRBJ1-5	CASSGTGGVQPQHF	TGTGCCAGTAGTGGGACAGGGGGCGTTCAGCCCCAGCATTTT
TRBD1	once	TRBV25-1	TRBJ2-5	CASSGQGVETQYF	TGTGCCAGCAGCGGACAGGGAGTAGAGACCCAGTACTTC
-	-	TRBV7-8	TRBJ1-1	CASSFARVGGRGSTEAFF	TGTGCCAGCAGCTTCGCCCGGGTGGGGGGGCGCGGGAGCACTGAAGCTTTCTTT
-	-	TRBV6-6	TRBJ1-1	CASSLGFTEAFF	TGTGCCAGCAGTCTCGGGTTCACTGAAGCTTTCTTT
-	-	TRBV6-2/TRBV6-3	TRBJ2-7	CASSSFGHLSYEQYF	TGTGCCAGCAGTTCCTTCGGACACCTTTCCTACGAGCAGTACTTC
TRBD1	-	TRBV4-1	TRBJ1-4	CASSPPGQTNEKLFF	TGCGCCAGCAGCCCTCCGGGACAGACGAATGAAAAACTGTTTTTT
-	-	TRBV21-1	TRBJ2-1	CASSTNRGSNPPLDYNEQFF	TGTGCCAGCAGCACAAATCGGGGGTCCAACCCACCTCTAGACTACAATGAGCAGTTCTTC
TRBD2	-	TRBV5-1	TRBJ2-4	CASSLAGGENIQYF	TGCGCCAGCAGCTTGGCCGGGGGGGAAAACATTCAGTACTTC
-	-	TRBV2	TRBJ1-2	CASRGGGNYGYTF	TGTGCCAGTCGGGGGGGCGGTAACTATGGCTACACCTTC
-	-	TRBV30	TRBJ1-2	CAWSQRGGRGYGYTF	TGTGCCTGGAGCCAACGGGGGGGTCGTGGCTATGGCTACACCTTC
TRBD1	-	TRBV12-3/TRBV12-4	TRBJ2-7	CASSQDRVYEQYF	TGTGCCAGCAGTCAAGACAGGGTCTACGAGCAGTACTTC
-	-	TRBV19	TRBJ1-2	CASSTVTNYGYTF	TGTGCCAGTAGTACGGTCACTAACTATGGCTACACCTTC
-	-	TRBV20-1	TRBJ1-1	CSASDSREAFF	TGCAGTGCTAGCGACTCTCGGGAAGCTTTCTTT
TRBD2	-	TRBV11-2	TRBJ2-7	CASSPGRWSFTEQYF	TGTGCCAGCAGCCCCGGGAGGTGGAGTTTTACGGAGCAGTACTTC
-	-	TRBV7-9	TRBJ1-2	CASSSTGDGYTF	TGTGCCAGCAGCTCCACAGGCGATGGCTACACCTTC
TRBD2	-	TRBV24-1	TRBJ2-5	CATEPRGGSGETQYF	TGTGCCACCGAACCTCGGGGGGGCAGTGGAGAGACCCAGTACTTC
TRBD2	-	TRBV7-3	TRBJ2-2	CASSRERGMNTGELFF	TGTGCCAGCAGTCGAGAGCGGGGGATGAACACCGGGGAGCTGTTTTTT
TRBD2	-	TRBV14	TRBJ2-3	CASSPLGAGVPDTQYF	TGTGCCAGCAGCCCCCTAGGAGCGGGAGTACCAGATACGCAGTATTTT
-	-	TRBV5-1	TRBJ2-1	CVSRWSVGVVGNEQFF	TGCGTCAGCAGGTGGTCGGTGGGAGTGGTCGGCAATGAGCAGTTCTTC